The entry below gives a single T cell receptor (beta chain) sequence along with its context. Antigen specificity is unknown. The V gene lost 3 bases and the J gene lost 4 bases, with 7 bases spanning the gap. Germline CDR1 is MNHNS and CDR2 is SASEGT. The CDR3 is 13 residues long. Investigators merged groups given second doses at roughly 4 or roughly 12 weeks. The sample belongs to a study of T cell responses to AZD1222 COVID-19 vaccine. Study-wide findings and caveats: Baseline seropositives among AZD1222 recipients totaled only five or six. It should be noted that donors were predominantly white British and more often female, and clonal diversity was possibly underestimated. Spike-specific TCR repertoires showed rising breadth and depth after two AZD1222 doses.

Profiling relied on immunoSEQ multiplex PCR, and the TCRdb table lists in-frame clones only, not all of them. The profile shows fewer than 200,000 clones, approximately 93% of them singletons. The sequence was collected from an adult who received the AZD1222 COVID-19 vaccine. V and J are TRBV6-1 and TRBJ1-5; D unclear. Sequencing was performed on peripheral blood, taken 28 days after the second AZD1222 dose. CDR3 sequence reads: CASSEYGNQPQHF. The DNA of the CDR3 is TGTGCCAGCAGTGAGTACGGGAATCAGCCCCAGCATTTT.